This entry lists 32 T cell receptor beta chains sequenced from one sample in a study of T-cell reconstitution after alpha-beta-depleted transplantation in children. The authors prepared the TCRbeta library with unique molecular identifiers. Using its own MiXCR run on the PCR reads, TCRdb lists one record per CDR3 protein. The sample holds 900,000 or so distinct CDR3 sequences, roughly 15% seen once. Sequences were derived from PBMCs, mostly from graft donor cells, sampled 360 days after TCRalphabeta/CD19-depleted stem cell transplant. The receptors derive from a male patient aged 10 to 17 who had a stem cell transplant for acute lymphoblastic leukemia, so the T cells may come from the graft donor.

Remarks on this clonotype: This CDR3 is missing its conserved last phenylalanine or tryptophan, likely due to a read error. The DNA is omitted, as the CDR3 cannot be located on it reliably, and the CDR3 follows TCRdb's listing. The V gene is TRBV14, the J gene TRBJ1-2. Both ends counted, the CDR3 spans 8 residues. Germline CDR1 and CDR2: SGHDN and FVKESK. CDR3 amino acids: CASSQDSN.

V and J are TRBV10-3 and TRBJ1-1; tentatively, D is TRBD1 (5 bases). V was shortened by 5 bases and J by 8 bases, with 9 bases between the two germline ends. The CDR3 sequence is 11 residues long. Per the germline V gene, CDR1 is ENHRY and CDR2 is SYGVKD. This CDR3 reads CAISPGQEAFF. CDR3 coding DNA: TGTGCCATCAGTCCAGGGCAAGAAGCTTTCTTT.

This clonotype was seen ten or more times. The rearrangement joins TRBV27 to TRBJ2-7, with D possibly being TRBD1 or TRBD2 (6 bases each). Germline CDR1 reads MNHEY; CDR2 reads SMNVEV (reference sequence). The V gene lost 2 bases and the J gene lost 4 bases, with 12 bases spanning the gap. The CDR3 runs to 14 residues. The CDR3 here is CASSLAQGGYEQYF. CDR3 nucleotides: TGTGCCAGCAGTTTAGCACAGGGAGGTTACGAGCAGTACTTC.

The CDR3 DNA reads as TGTGCCAGCAGTTTGCGACAGGGGCCGAATGAAAAACTGTTTTTT. The encoded protein is CASSLRQGPNEKLFF. This chain joins TRBV12-3 or TRBV12-4 and TRBJ1-4; 8 bases map to TRBD1. Trimming removed 3 bases from V and 5 bases from J; junction bases left unmatched: 5. This CDR3 comprises 15 residues.

The V gene is TRBV7-9, the J gene TRBJ2-5; D may correspond to TRBD1 or TRBD2 (6 bases each). Trimming removed 5 bases at V and 5 bases at J, with 12 bases between. The CDR3 sequence is 13 residues long. Germline lookup yields CDR1 SEHNR and CDR2 FQNEAQ (reference sequence). In DNA form, the CDR3 reads TGTGCCAGCAGCCACGTAGGGGGGGAGACCCAGTACTTC. Amino acids: CASSHVGGETQYF.

This CDR3 is CASSQGGLVPKNIQYF. CDR3 sequence (DNA): TGTGCCAGCAGCCAAGGGGGACTAGTACCCAAAAACATTCAGTACTTC. The V gene is TRBV7-9, the J gene TRBJ2-4; 8 bases match TRBD2. Germline CDR1 is SEHNR and CDR2 is FQNEAQ (reference sequence). The CDR3 totals 16 residues. The V segment lost 5 bases and the J segment 2 bases; nucleotides outside the gene matches: 8.

The V gene is TRBV24-1, the J gene TRBJ2-3, with TRBD1 matching over 9 bases. V was pared by 3 bases and J by 0 bases, with 6 bases of the junction left unmatched. CDR3 size: 17 residues. CDR1 KGHDR and CDR2 SFDVKD come from the germline V gene. CDR3 DNA: TGTGCCACCAGTGATCCCCGGACAGGGGAGAGCACAGATACGCAGTATTTT. Its translation is CATSDPRTGESTDTQYF.

This clonotype was seen more than once but under ten times. This chain joins TRBV27 and TRBJ2-6; TRBD1 is a possible D gene (8 bases). V was cut by 4 bases and J by 0 bases, with 22 bases left in between. Germline-derived CDR1 and CDR2 are MNHEY and SMNVEV (reference sequence). The CDR3 length is 20 residues. The CDR3 is CASSSRQGRVSGSGANVLTF. DNA for the CDR3: TGTGCCAGCAGTTCCCGACAGGGGAGGGTGTCGGGCTCTGGGGCCAACGTCCTGACTTTC.

This clonotype was observed a handful of times. This CDR3 is missing its conserved last phenylalanine or tryptophan, likely due to a read error. It is unclear where the CDR3 begins or ends on the DNA, so no DNA is shown, and the CDR3 is as TCRdb lists it. J is TRBJ2-1 and V is TRBV6-1; the D call of TRBD2 is as the table states it, not checked on the DNA. Germline-derived CDR1 and CDR2 are MNHNS and SASEGT. The CDR3 is 18 residues long, ends included. The CDR3 protein is CASSQRISQHGTSGSIGN.

CDR3 protein: CASSEPQGSYEQYF. The CDR3 DNA follows: TGTGCCAGCAGTGAACCGCAGGGATCCTACGAGCAGTACTTC. The gene calls are TRBV2 and TRBJ2-7; a weak D match, TRBD1 (5 bases). The V end lost 2 bases, the J end lost 1 base, and 9 bases lay between the germline ends. Germline CDR1 is SNHLY and CDR2 is FYNNEI. The CDR3 spans 14 residues.

This clonotype was counted ten times or more. This chain links TRBV20-1 with TRBJ1-1; TRBD1 is a possible D gene (6 bases). The ends were cut back, 0 bases at V and 0 bases at J, with 11 bases in the middle. The CDR3 sequence is 15 residues long. The germline gives CDR1 DFQATT, CDR2 SNEGSKA (reference sequence). In DNA form, the CDR3 reads TGCAGTGCTAGAGAAACCGGGACACTGAACACTGAAGCTTTCTTT. Its translation is CSARETGTLNTEAFF.

This rearrangement joins TRBV7-7 to TRBJ2-1; TRBD2 aligns across 10 bases. V lost 1 base and J lost 6; bases outside the gene matches: 12. Germline V CDR1 and CDR2: SSHAT, FNYEAQ (reference sequence). The CDR3 has 18 amino acids. CDR3 sequence (DNA): TGTGCCAGCAGCTTAGTGGCGTCTGGCCTAGCGGGAGCCAATGAGCAGTTCTTC. Protein: CASSLVASGLAGANEQFF. The whole variable domain, remainder taken from reference TRBV7-7 and TRBJ2-1, is GAGVSQSPRYKVTKRGQDVTLRCDPISSHATLYWYQQALGQGPEFLTYFNYEAQPDKSGLPSDRFSAERPEGSISTLTIQRTEQRDSAMYRCASSLVASGLAGANEQFFGPGTRLTVL.

The sample holds a few counts of this clonotype. The chain joins TRBV2 to TRBJ2-7, with D unclear. Trimming removed 8 bases from V and 0 bases from J, with 20 bases in between. This CDR3 region has 16 residues. The germline V gene encodes CDR1 SNHLY and CDR2 FYNNEI. The chain's CDR3 is CASGQALGVSSYEQYF. The CDR3 coding sequence is TGTGCCAGCGGGCAGGCCCTAGGCGTAAGCTCCTACGAGCAGTACTTC.

This clonotype was seen a few times. V and J are TRBV5-1 and TRBJ2-5; D gene uncertain. The V end was cut by 3 bases, the J end by 2 bases, with 17 bases between. The CDR3 totals 16 residues. Germline V CDR1 and CDR2: SGHRS, YFSETQ. CDR3 DNA sequence: TGCGCCAGCAGCTGGAGTCTGTGGTCCTATCAAGAGACCCAGTACTTC. It codes for CASSWSLWSYQETQYF.

This clonotype was detected only a few times. The chain combines TRBV2 with TRBJ1-6, with D hard to call. Germline values: CDR1 SNHLY, CDR2 FYNNEI. Trimming took 1 base from V and 4 from J, leaving 2 bases between them. The CDR3 runs to 13 residues. The DNA of the CDR3 is TGTGCCAGCAGTGAAGATTATAATTCACCCCTCCACTTT. Protein: CASSEDYNSPLHF.

This rearrangement joins TRBV19 to TRBJ1-2; TRBD1 agrees at 11 bases. CDR1 LNHDA and CDR2 SQIVND come from the germline V gene (reference sequence). V trimming: 6 bases; J trimming: 3 bases; junction bases outside the gene matches: 9. The CDR3 runs to 16 residues. As DNA, the CDR3 is TGTGCCAGTAGGAGGACAGGGGGCTGGAACGACTATGGCTACACCTTC. This translates into CASRRTGGWNDYGYTF.

There are many counts of this clonotype. The chain couples TRBV24-1 to TRBJ2-3, with TRBD2 matching 14 bases. The CDR3 totals 20 residues. CDR1 and CDR2 (germline): KGHDR, SFDVKD. The ends lost 1 base at V and 0 bases at J; junction bases unmatched: 8. CDR3 loop: CATSDFPGTSGSLSTDTQYF. The CDR3 coding sequence is TGTGCCACCAGTGATTTTCCTGGGACTAGCGGGAGCCTCAGCACAGATACGCAGTATTTT.

This clonotype was detected many times. The chain couples TRBV29-1 to TRBJ1-3; unclear D gene. The germline V and J ends were trimmed by 4 bases and 4 bases, with 11 bases remaining between them. Germline V CDR1 and CDR2: SQVTM, ANQGSEA. This CDR3 comprises 13 residues. For the CDR3, the DNA is TGCAGCGTTGGTCCCTTGCGCGGAAACACCATATATTTT. Protein product: CSVGPLRGNTIYF.

The V and J genes are TRBV12-5 and TRBJ2-1, with 9 bases lining up with TRBD2. V lost 9 bases to trimming and J lost 6 bases; unmatched junction nucleotides: 9. The length of the CDR3 is 14 residues. Germline lookup yields CDR1 LGHNT and CDR2 FRNRAP. The CDR3 reads CASRLSGGVNEQFF. The CDR3 nucleotides are TGTGCTAGCCGACTTAGCGGGGGTGTCAATGAGCAGTTCTTC.

As concerns this clonotype: A much larger clone differs from this one at a single base, so this may be a read error. This chain uses TRBV20-1 with TRBJ2-2, with D tentatively TRBD1 or TRBD2 (5 bases each). From germline, CDR1 is DFQATT and CDR2 SNEGSKA (reference sequence). The CDR3 has 15 amino acids. The chain's CDR3 is CSARDQAKGTGELIF. The CDR3 DNA reads TGCAGTGCTAGAGATCAAGCAAAGGGGACCGGGGAGCTGATTTTT.

V gene TRBV6-1 combines with J gene TRBJ2-4; tentatively, D is TRBD1 or TRBD2 (5 bases each). Germline CDR1 and CDR2: MNHNS and SASEGT. Trimming removed 6 bases from V and 4 bases from J, with 16 bases in between. CDR3 length equals 15 residues. As DNA, the CDR3 is TGTGCCAGCAGCGAACCCGGGACGGTAAAAAACATTCAGTACTTC. This translates into CASSEPGTVKNIQYF.

This chain connects TRBV27 to TRBJ2-5, with D possibly being TRBD1 (6 bases). CDR1 and CDR2 from the germline V gene are MNHEY and SMNVEV (reference sequence). The length of the CDR3 is 14 residues. V lost 2 bases and J lost 5, with 12 bases in between. The CDR3 nucleotides are TGTGCCAGCAGTTTAGACAGGATCAGGGAGACCCAGTACTTC. Encoded protein: CASSLDRIRETQYF.

CDR3 region: CASTGTGRNTGELFF. For the CDR3, the DNA is TGCGCCAGCACAGGGACAGGCCGTAACACCGGGGAGCTGTTTTTT. The V call is TRBV5-1, the J call TRBJ2-2; 8 bases map to TRBD1. This CDR3 contains 15 residues. Looked up from germline, CDR1 is SGHRS and CDR2 is YFSETQ. Trimming took 6 bases from V and 2 from J; bases not matched to a gene: 6. Full variable domain (rest looked up from reference TRBV5-1 and TRBJ2-2): KAGVTQTPRYLIKTRGQQVTLSCSPISGHRSVSWYQQTPGQGLQFLFEYFSETQRNKGNFPGRFSGRQFSNSRSEMNVSTLELGDSALYLCASTGTGRNTGELFFGEGSRLTVL.

This clonotype was observed a handful of times. The CDR3 coding sequence is TGTGCCAGCAAGGATGGTTGGGATGAAAAACTGTTTTTT. Protein product: CASKDGWDEKLFF. The chain is built from TRBV12-3 or TRBV12-4 and TRBJ1-4; no definite D call. The CDR3 length is 13 residues. V lost 7 bases, J lost 6 bases, and 12 bases lay in between.

The chain recombines TRBV2 with TRBJ1-5; the match to TRBD1 covers 10 bases. The length of the CDR3 is 15 residues. J gave up 5 bases and V 6 bases, and 7 bases lay outside the gene matches. Germline values: CDR1 SNHLY, CDR2 FYNNEI. CDR3 amino acids: CASSRQGARDQPQHF. The CDR3 DNA sequence: TGTGCCAGCAGCCGACAGGGGGCCCGTGATCAGCCCCAGCATTTT.

This clonotype has ten or more counts. This chain joins TRBV7-9 and TRBJ1-2, with no clear D. Per germline, CDR1 SEHNR and CDR2 FQNEAQ (reference sequence). The CDR3 sequence is 14 residues long. V was trimmed by 1 base and J by 2 bases, leaving 8 bases between them. The DNA for the CDR3 is TGTGCCAGCAGCTTAGAATCCGGGAACTATGGCTACACCTTC. Protein: CASSLESGNYGYTF.

This clonotype has only a few counts. J is TRBJ2-3 and V is TRBV5-1; 8 bases are shared with TRBD1. Germline-derived CDR1 and CDR2 are SGHRS and YFSETQ. V was pared by 7 bases and J by 3 bases, with 10 bases of the junction left unmatched. This CDR3 has 15 amino acids. The CDR3 reads CASAGQGRGTDTQYF. CDR3 bases: TGCGCCAGCGCTGGACAGGGAAGGGGGACAGATACGCAGTATTTT.

This clonotype was counted a few times. This chain joins TRBV12-3 or TRBV12-4 and TRBJ2-4, with 9 nucleotides matching TRBD2. V trimming: 6 bases; J trimming: 9 bases; junction bases outside the gene matches: 12. The CDR3 consists of 15 residues. In DNA, the CDR3 is TGTGCCAGCAGGCCTAGCGGGACCCTAGTAGGCATTCAGTACTTC. This encodes CASRPSGTLVGIQYF.

The V call is TRBV2, the J call TRBJ1-2; TRBD1 is a possible D gene (6 bases). The CDR3 contains 16 residues. V was clipped by 3 bases and J by 3 bases, with 17 bases between them. Germline V gives CDR1 SNHLY, CDR2 FYNNEI. CDR3: CASSDPQGRRDYGYTF. CDR3 bases: TGTGCCAGCAGTGACCCCCAGGGGAGGCGCGACTATGGCTACACCTTC.

This clonotype has more than one count but fewer than ten. This chain connects TRBV5-1 to TRBJ2-6; D is perhaps TRBD2 (5 bases). CDR3 length: 17 residues. The germline CDR1 and CDR2 sequences are SGHRS and YFSETQ. With 4 bases removed from V and 0 bases from J, the gap between germline ends came to 14 bases. CDR3 coding DNA: TGCGCCAGCAGCAGTCCGGGATTTTCCTCTGGGGCCAACGTCCTGACTTTC. It specifies CASSSPGFSSGANVLTF.

This clonotype was detected ten times or more. CDR3 sequence: CASSFRTSGITDTQYF. Here the CDR3 DNA reads TGTGCCAGCAGCTTCAGGACTAGCGGGATCACAGATACGCAGTATTTT. The chain uses TRBV7-6 and TRBJ2-3, with TRBD2 matching 12 bases. The germline gives CDR1 SGHVS, CDR2 FNYEAQ. Trimming took 3 bases from V and 2 from J; bases not matched to a gene: 3. This CDR3 is built from 16 residues.

This chain connects TRBV20-1 to TRBJ2-1; possible D gene TRBD2, 5 bases. V lost 3 bases, J lost 3 bases, and 6 bases lay in between. Germline V gives CDR1 DFQATT, CDR2 SNEGSKA (reference sequence). The CDR3 extends over 12 amino acids. As DNA, the CDR3 is TGCAGTGCTAGGCGGGTCTACAATGAGCAGTTCTTC. Translated, it gives CSARRVYNEQFF.